These 10 T cell receptor beta chains came from one sample sequenced in a study of blood T cell repertoires in COVID-19. Data came from immunoSEQ multiplex PCR; TCRdb stores just in-frame clones and leaves some out. The sample has roughly 200,000 clones; roughly 85% are singletons. The sample was peripheral blood. These receptors originate from a woman younger than 35 who had recovered from COVID-19.

The V gene is TRBV5-6, the J gene TRBJ2-1; tentatively, D is TRBD2 (6 bases). V was trimmed by 3 bases and J by 2 bases, leaving 9 bases between them. CDR3 length: 14 amino acids. Germline V gene lookup returns CDR1 SGHDT and CDR2 YYEEEE. The CDR3 DNA follows: TGTGCCAGCAGCTCCGGGACTCCCTACAATGAGCAGTTCTTC. It encodes CASSSGTPYNEQFF.

This chain joins TRBV12-3 or TRBV12-4 and TRBJ1-4; no reliable D call. Trimming shortened V by 2 bases and J by 8 bases, and 9 bases separated the two germline ends. This CDR3 contains 13 residues. CDR3 sequence reads: CASSLSPSEKLFF. DNA for the CDR3: TGTGCCAGCAGTTTATCCCCCTCCGAAAAACTGTTTTTT.

The CDR3 spells CASRGLAGGDENEQFF. CDR3 sequence (DNA): TGTGCCAGCAGGGGTCTAGCGGGAGGAGATGAAAATGAGCAGTTCTTC. The chain has TRBV2 and TRBJ2-1; TRBD2 matches at 11 bases. V was clipped by 6 bases and J by 7 bases; unmatched bases: 11. Germline values: CDR1 SNHLY, CDR2 FYNNEI. The CDR3 is 16 residues long.

The chain has TRBV6-2 or TRBV6-3 and TRBJ1-5, with a weak D call TRBD1 (5 bases). Germline CDR1 is MNHEY and CDR2 is SVGEGT. This CDR3 region has 16 residues. V dropped 5 bases and J dropped 7 bases, with 21 bases sitting between them. This chain's CDR3 is CASSARGGVKRQPQHF. CDR3 nucleotide sequence: TGTGCCAGCAGTGCCCGTGGAGGGGTGAAGCGACAGCCCCAGCATTTT.

The CDR3: CASSLDVQGAGDTQYF. The CDR3 bases are TGCGCCAGCAGCTTGGACGTACAGGGGGCGGGGGATACGCAGTATTTT. The J gene is TRBJ2-3, the V gene TRBV5-1, with 9 bases matching TRBD1. The CDR3 has 16 residues. Germline V gene sequence: CDR1 SGHRS, CDR2 YFSETQ. The ends lost 0 bases at V and 6 bases at J; junction bases unmatched: 8.

The V and J genes are TRBV7-3 and TRBJ2-1; perhaps TRBD2 as D (6 bases). Germline V gene lookup returns CDR1 SGHTA and CDR2 FQGTGA. Deletions cut 2 bases from V and 8 bases from J, with 10 bases between. CDR3 length: 13 residues. The CDR3 is CASSLWTKDEQFF. For the CDR3, the DNA is TGTGCCAGCAGCTTATGGACTAAAGATGAGCAGTTCTTC.

The chain recombines TRBV10-3 with TRBJ1-2, with 7 positions matching TRBD1. The germline gives CDR1 ENHRY, CDR2 SYGVKD. The CDR3 runs to 12 residues. The trim removed 10 bases at V and 6 bases at J, leaving 8 bases unmatched. The CDR3 loop reads CATRQGHHGYTF. Here the CDR3 DNA reads TGTGCCACCCGACAGGGACATCATGGCTACACCTTC.

The chain has TRBV6-1 and TRBJ1-5, with D perhaps matching TRBD1 (6 bases). Germline CDR1 reads MNHNS; CDR2 reads SASEGT. The CDR3 loop spans 18 amino acids. V lost 1 base and J lost 7, with 23 bases in between. CDR3 region: CASSEVQGGLPIRQPQHF. DNA for the CDR3: TGTGCCAGCAGTGAAGTACAGGGAGGGCTCCCCATTCGGCAGCCCCAGCATTTT.

This sequence joins TRBV18 and TRBJ1-2, with TRBD1 matching over 10 bases. Germline V gene data show CDR1 as KGHSH and CDR2 as LQKENI. Unmatched junction bases numbered 10, after V lost 5 bases and J lost 4 bases. The CDR3 is made up of 16 amino acids. The CDR3 sequence: CASSSPQGQGTYGYTF. Here the CDR3 DNA reads TGTGCCAGCTCATCCCCCCAGGGACAGGGGACCTATGGCTACACCTTC.

In this sample, this clone turned up a few times. CDR3 coding DNA: TGTGCCAGCAGCGTAACACAGGGCTACGAGCAGTACTTC. Amino acids: CASSVTQGYEQYF. V usage is TRBV9 and J usage is TRBJ2-7; D possibly corresponds to TRBD1 (6 bases). V lost 1 base, J lost 3 bases, and 8 bases lay in between. The CDR3 has 13 residues. Per the germline V gene, CDR1 is SGDLS and CDR2 is YYNGEE. The full variable domain, completed using reference TRBV9 and TRBJ2-7, is DSGVTQTPKHLITATGQRVTLRCSPRSGDLSVYWYQQSLDQGLQFLIQYYNGEERAKGNILERFSAQQFPDLHSELNLSSLELGDSALYFCASSVTQGYEQYFGPGTRLTVT.